This TCR beta chain comes out of a study of OX40 agonist ivuxolimab in advanced cancers. This CDR3 has 14 amino acids. Germline V gives CDR1 KGHSH, CDR2 LQKENI. Trimming took 2 bases from V and 1 from J, leaving 8 bases between them. The repertoire was sequenced with immunoSEQ multiplex PCR; TCRdb's copy has only in-frame clones and lacks some. This sample has more than 50,000 clones, with about 85% found just once. Study-level results: The study observed clonal expansion of CD4+ and CD8+ blood T cells by week 6 at 0.1 to 3.0 mg/kg. More expanded clones were found, on average, in CD8+ than in CD4+ T cells. Patients who responded partially at 0.1-3.0 mg/kg showed clonal expansion ranking among the lowest. Low normalized T-cell clonal expansion was also seen in some nonresponders.

As concerns this clone: Its antigen is still unknown.

Sequenced material: CD4+ or CD8+ T cells sorted from blood, taken in a trial of the OX40 agonist ivuxolimab. The V call is TRBV18, the J call TRBJ1-1; D might be TRBD1 (5 bases). This clonotype originated in an adult with an advanced solid tumor such as melanoma, head and neck, liver or kidney cancer. The CDR3 here is CASSPVTENTEAFF. CDR3 coding DNA: TGTGCCAGCTCACCAGTGACAGAGAACACTGAAGCTTTCTTT.